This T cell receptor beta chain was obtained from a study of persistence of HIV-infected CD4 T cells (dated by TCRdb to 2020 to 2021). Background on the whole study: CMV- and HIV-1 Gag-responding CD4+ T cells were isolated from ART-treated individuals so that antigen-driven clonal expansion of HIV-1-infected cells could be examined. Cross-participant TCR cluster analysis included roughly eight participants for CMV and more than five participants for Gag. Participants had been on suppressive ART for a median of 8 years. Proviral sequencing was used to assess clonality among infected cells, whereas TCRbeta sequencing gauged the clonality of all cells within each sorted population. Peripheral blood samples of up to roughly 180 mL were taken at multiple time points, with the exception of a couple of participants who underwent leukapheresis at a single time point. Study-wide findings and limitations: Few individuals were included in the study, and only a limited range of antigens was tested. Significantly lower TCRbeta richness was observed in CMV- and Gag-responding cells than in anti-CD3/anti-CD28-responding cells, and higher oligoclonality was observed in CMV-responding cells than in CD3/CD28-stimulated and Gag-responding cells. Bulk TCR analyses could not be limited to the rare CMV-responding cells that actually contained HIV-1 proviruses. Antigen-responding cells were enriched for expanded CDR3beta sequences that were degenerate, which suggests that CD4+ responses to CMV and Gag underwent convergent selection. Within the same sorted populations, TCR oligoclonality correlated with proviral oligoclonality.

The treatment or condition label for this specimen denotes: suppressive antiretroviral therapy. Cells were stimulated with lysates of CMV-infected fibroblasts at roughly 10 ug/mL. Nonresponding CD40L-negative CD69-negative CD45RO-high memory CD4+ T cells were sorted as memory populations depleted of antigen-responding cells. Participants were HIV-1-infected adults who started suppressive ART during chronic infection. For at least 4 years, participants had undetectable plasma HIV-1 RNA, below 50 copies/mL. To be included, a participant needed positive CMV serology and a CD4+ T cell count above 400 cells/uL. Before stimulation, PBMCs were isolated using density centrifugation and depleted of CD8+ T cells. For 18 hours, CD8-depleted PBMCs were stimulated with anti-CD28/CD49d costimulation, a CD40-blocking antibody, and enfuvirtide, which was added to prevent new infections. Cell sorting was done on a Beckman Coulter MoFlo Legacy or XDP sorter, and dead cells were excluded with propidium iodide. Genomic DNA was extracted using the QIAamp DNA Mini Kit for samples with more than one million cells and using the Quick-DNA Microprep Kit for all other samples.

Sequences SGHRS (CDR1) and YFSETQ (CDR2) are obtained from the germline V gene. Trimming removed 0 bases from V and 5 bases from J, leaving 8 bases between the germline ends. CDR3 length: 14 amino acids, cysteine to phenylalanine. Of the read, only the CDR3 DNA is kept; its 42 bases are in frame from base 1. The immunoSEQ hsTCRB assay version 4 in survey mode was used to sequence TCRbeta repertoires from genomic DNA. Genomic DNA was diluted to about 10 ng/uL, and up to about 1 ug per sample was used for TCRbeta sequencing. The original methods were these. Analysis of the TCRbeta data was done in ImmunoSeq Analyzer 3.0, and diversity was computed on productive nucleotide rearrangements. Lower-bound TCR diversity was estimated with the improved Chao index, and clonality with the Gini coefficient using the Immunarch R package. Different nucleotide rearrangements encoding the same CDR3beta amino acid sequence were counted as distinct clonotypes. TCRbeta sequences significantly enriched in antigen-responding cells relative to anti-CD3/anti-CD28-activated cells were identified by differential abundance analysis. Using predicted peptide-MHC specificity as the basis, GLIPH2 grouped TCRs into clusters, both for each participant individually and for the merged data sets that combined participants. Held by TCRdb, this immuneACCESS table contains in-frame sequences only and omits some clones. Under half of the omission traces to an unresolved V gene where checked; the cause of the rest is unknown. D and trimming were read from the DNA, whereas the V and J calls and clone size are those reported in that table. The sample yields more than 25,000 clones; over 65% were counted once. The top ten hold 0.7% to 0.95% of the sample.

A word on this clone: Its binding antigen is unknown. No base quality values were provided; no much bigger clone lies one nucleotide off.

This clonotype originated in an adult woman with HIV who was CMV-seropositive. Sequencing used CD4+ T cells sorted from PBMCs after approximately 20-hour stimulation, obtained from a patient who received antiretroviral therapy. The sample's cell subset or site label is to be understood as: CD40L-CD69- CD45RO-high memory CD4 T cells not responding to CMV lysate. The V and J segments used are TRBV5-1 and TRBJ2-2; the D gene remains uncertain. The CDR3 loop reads CASSLVDRTGELFF. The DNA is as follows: TGCGCCAGCAGCTTGGTGGATAGAACCGGGGAGCTGTTTTTT. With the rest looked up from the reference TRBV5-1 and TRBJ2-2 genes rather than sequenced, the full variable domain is KAGVTQTPRYLIKTRGQQVTLSCSPISGHRSVSWYQQTPGQGLQFLFEYFSETQRNKGNFPGRFSGRQFSNSRSEMNVSTLELGDSALYLCASSLVDRTGELFFGEGSRLTVL.